This T cell receptor (beta chain) was recorded in a study of blood T cells in healthy people across ages. General study points: When one million T cells were used, diversity estimates were thought to be underestimates. Unsorted PBMCs blocked a conclusive comparison of naive and antigen-experienced cells.

For this clonotype: Its antigen is currently unknown.

The authors ran a second PCR of about 7 to 12 cycles using a sample-barcoded 5' primer and a J-beta primer mix. TCRdb ran MiXCR on the 5' RACE reads and lists one entry per CDR3 protein. Of roughly 2 million distinct CDR3 sequences listed, 49% are singletons. Germline V CDR1 and CDR2: SQVTM, ANQGSEA. V lost 4 bases and J lost 4, with 10 bases in between. This CDR3 contains 12 residues. The receptor was isolated from a woman aged 40 to 49 in good health. Sequencing input: blood. The chain employs TRBV29-1 and TRBJ2-5; D gene unclear. CDR3 amino acids: CSVGIHRETQYF. The CDR3, as DNA: TGCAGCGTTGGGATACACCGAGAGACCCAGTACTTC.